This T cell receptor beta chain was sequenced in a study of T-cell reconstitution after alpha-beta-depleted transplantation in children. Preparation of the TCRbeta library was carried out with unique molecular identifiers. TCRdb reanalysed the PCR reads using MiXCR and keeps one entry per CDR3 protein. Counted here are hundreds of thousands of distinct CDR3 sequences, about 10% occurring once; the ten biggest clones make up 2%. Germline V gene sequence: CDR1 WSHSY, CDR2 SAAADI. This CDR3 has 16 residues. Worth noting for this clonotype: Its specificity is not known. A read error may account for a junction end that differs from germline.

Findings of the study overall: Roughly two months post-transplant, alpha-beta T cells reportedly originated from several hundred graft clones that had expanded. One year after transplant, T-cell counts and diversity came mostly from newly produced T cells. Surviving recipient cells, namely T cells and thymic progenitors, were the source of high day-60 TCRbeta diversity in some patients.

The clonotype comes from a child younger than 10 with inherited bone marrow failure, due to receive a stem cell transplant. The sample consisted of PBMCs, taken before TCRalphabeta/CD19-depleted stem cell transplant. The genes are TRBV10-2 and TRBJ2-5; 10 bases map to TRBD2. Here the CDR3 DNA reads TGCGCCAGCAGTCCCTATAGCGGGAGGACCGGAGATACCCAGCACTTC. Protein sequence: CASSPYSGRTGDTQHF.